Following are 2 T cell receptor beta chains from one sample sequenced in a study of T-cell reconstitution after alpha-beta-depleted transplantation in children. TCRbeta library preparation incorporated unique molecular identifiers. TCRdb itself ran the PCR reads through MiXCR, one entry per CDR3 protein. Of 550,000 to 800,000 distinct CDR3 sequences listed, 13% are singletons. Material: PBMCs, obtained before TCRalphabeta/CD19-depleted stem cell transplant. Receptors originate from a girl between 2 and 10 years old with congenital amegakaryocytic thrombocytopenia, due to receive a stem cell transplant.

This clonotype has more than one count but fewer than ten. The chain recombines TRBV5-1 with TRBJ2-1, with 12 bases identical to TRBD2. Looked up from germline, CDR1 is SGHRS and CDR2 is YFSETQ. The CDR3 runs to 16 residues. J was trimmed by 2 bases and V by 4 bases; bases with no gene match: 4. CDR3 loop: CASSPGLAGPYNEQFF. The CDR3 bases are TGCGCCAGCAGCCCGGGACTAGCGGGCCCCTACAATGAGCAGTTCTTC.

This clonotype was seen a handful of times. This rearrangement joins TRBV15 to TRBJ2-4; D might be TRBD2 (6 bases). V was clipped by 0 bases and J by 9 bases, with 12 bases between them. The germline V gene has CDR1 LNHNV and CDR2 YYDKDF (reference sequence). The CDR3 has 14 amino acids. CDR3 nucleotide sequence: TGTGCCACCAGCAGAGATCCGGGGGTTGGCATTCAGTACTTC. Residues: CATSRDPGVGIQYF. Full variable domain (missing parts from reference TRBV15 and TRBJ2-4): DAMVIQNPRYQVTQFGKPVTLSCSQTLNHNVMYWYQQKSSQAPKLLFHYYDKDFNNEADTPDNFQSRRPNTSFCFLDIRSPGLGDTAMYLCATSRDPGVGIQYFGAGTRLSVL.